This entry describes one TCR beta chain. The same CDR3 can be traced to other DNA sequences in this sample. Profiled with immunoSEQ multiplex PCR; TCRdb holds only in-frame clones, not every one. The table includes about 98,000 clones, around 92% detected once. The source of the sample is a study of T cell changes during pregnancy in multiple sclerosis. Germline-derived CDR1 and CDR2 are KGHSH and LQKENI. CDR3 length equals 13 residues. V dropped 3 bases and J dropped 4 bases, with 7 bases sitting between them. Source: peripheral blood, taken after pregnancy. The receptor was derived from a female donor in good health, enrolled as a control in a pregnancy study. The V call is TRBV18, the J call TRBJ2-1; D may be TRBD1 (6 bases). CDR3 in DNA: TGTGCCAGCTCACCCACAGGGTACAATGAGCAGTTCTTC. This codes for CASSPTGYNEQFF.